This TCR beta chain was captured in a study of blood T cell repertoires in COVID-19 (TCRdb year 2020). As for the study more broadly: Samples from collaborators originated in the United States, Italy and Spain and spanned both the acute and convalescent phases of COVID-19. The prospective study material was composed of cDNA or gDNA derived from T cells, B-cell-depleted T cells, or PBMCs. Deeply sampled blood TCRbeta repertoires from subjects exposed to, actively infected with, or recovered from COVID-19 were included in the dataset. A freely available public database, intended as a resource for researchers studying the immune response to SARS-CoV-2, is where the repertoires were released. The samples were drawn from the first 160 participants of the ongoing ImmuneRACE study and from under 1,500 subjects provided by 6 global collaborators. Nearly every sample came with metadata listing a de-identified subject ID, COVID-19 status, age in years and sex. HLA class I and class II types, where available, came from metadata supplied by the sample provider rather than from assay-based typing. Points the paper makes about the study in general: The amount of clinical and demographic metadata varied by source and participant and was provided uncurated.

TCRbeta CDR3 regions were amplified from genomic DNA using the immunoSEQ Assay, a bias-controlled multiplex PCR. Per the source publication's procedure: The number of nucleated cells in each sample was estimated by amplification of reference gene primers within the assay. To quantify the absolute abundance of each unique TCRbeta CDR3 rearrangement, sequence reads were collapsed and filtered. For each sample, productive Simpson clonality was calculated as the square root of Simpson's diversity index across productive rearrangements. Sourced from immuneACCESS, this table was stored by TCRdb with only in-frame sequences that have V and J called. A share of the clones is absent; for the studies checked, an unresolved V gene accounts for under half, and the remainder has no known explanation. The V and J calls and the clone size are those of that table, but D and trimming were determined from the DNA. Present in this sample are 150,000 or so clones, 90% of which were seen just once. 18% of the sample belongs to the ten largest clones.

The collaborating institutions used their own protocols to collect whole blood in K2EDTA tubes. For TCRbeta analysis, collaborators shipped samples in one of three forms: frozen whole blood, isolated PBMCs, or DNA extracted from either of those sample types. Deletion took 10 bases off V and 4 bases off J, with a span of 10 bases between the germline ends. CDR1 and CDR2 are drawn from the germline V gene: MDHEN, SYDVKM. Inclusive of the bounding cysteine and phenylalanine, the CDR3 is 11 residues long. Just CDR3 DNA is preserved here, 33 bases in frame from base 1. Regarding this clone: Its antigen is not yet known. No much larger clone exists at a distance of one base, and base qualities are not known.

The sample comprised peripheral blood. The source of this sequence is a man aged 55 to 70 with active or convalescent COVID-19. In this chain, TRBV28 is recombined with TRBJ1-1; TRBD1 is perhaps the D gene, given 6 matching bases. The nucleotide sequence reads TGTGCCACAGAGGACAGCACTGAAGCTTTCTTT. Its coded protein is CATEDSTEAFF.